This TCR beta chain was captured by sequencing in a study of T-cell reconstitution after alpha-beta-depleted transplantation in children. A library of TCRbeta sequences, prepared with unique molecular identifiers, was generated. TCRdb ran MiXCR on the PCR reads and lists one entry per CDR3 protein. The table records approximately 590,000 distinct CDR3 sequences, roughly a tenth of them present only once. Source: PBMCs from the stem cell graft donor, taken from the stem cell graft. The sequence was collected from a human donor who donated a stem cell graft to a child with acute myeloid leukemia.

CDR3 nucleotides: TGCAGCGTTGCGGCCCAGGGGGAGCAGTACTTC. This sequence encodes CSVAAQGEQYF. The rearrangement links TRBV29-1 to TRBJ2-7; D is possibly TRBD1 (6 bases). V was clipped by 4 bases and J by 7 bases, with 11 bases between them. Per germline, CDR1 SQVTM and CDR2 ANQGSEA. This CDR3 has 11 amino acids.